This paragraph covers one T cell receptor beta chain sequence. The ends were cut back, 1 base at V and 1 base at J, with 13 bases in the middle. This CDR3 region has 16 residues. Germline assignment: CDR1 SEHNR and CDR2 FQNEAQ (reference sequence). This sample is part of a study of blood T cell repertoires in COVID-19. Study as a whole: COVID-19 samples collected from the United States, Italy and Spain covered acute and convalescent phases. Sources were T cells, B-cell-depleted T cells, or PBMCs; the material itself was cDNA or gDNA.

Original analysis: The authors estimated nucleated cell counts from reference gene primer amplification. The method was immunoSEQ multiplex PCR; TCRdb's version includes in-frame clones alone and lacks a portion of them. That table supplies the V and J calls and clone size; D and trimming were determined from the DNA. The data show over 80,000 clones, with around 79% seen just once and 18% held by the top ten. The source material was peripheral blood. This chain links TRBV7-9 with TRBJ2-5; D may be TRBD2 (6 bases). This sequence originates from a woman of 80 years or more with active or convalescent COVID-19. CDR3 amino acids: CASSLDEEGIQETQYF. In nucleotides, the CDR3 is TGTGCCAGCAGCTTAGATGAGGAGGGCATCCAAGAGACCCAGTACTTC. Together with reference TRBV7-9 and TRBJ2-5, the CDR3 gives the full variable domain: DTGVSQNPRHKITKRGQNVTFRCDPISEHNRLYWYRQTLGQGPEFLTYFQNEAQLEKSRLLSDRFSAERPKGSFSTLEIQRTEQGDSAMYLCASSLDEEGIQETQYFGPGTRLLVL.